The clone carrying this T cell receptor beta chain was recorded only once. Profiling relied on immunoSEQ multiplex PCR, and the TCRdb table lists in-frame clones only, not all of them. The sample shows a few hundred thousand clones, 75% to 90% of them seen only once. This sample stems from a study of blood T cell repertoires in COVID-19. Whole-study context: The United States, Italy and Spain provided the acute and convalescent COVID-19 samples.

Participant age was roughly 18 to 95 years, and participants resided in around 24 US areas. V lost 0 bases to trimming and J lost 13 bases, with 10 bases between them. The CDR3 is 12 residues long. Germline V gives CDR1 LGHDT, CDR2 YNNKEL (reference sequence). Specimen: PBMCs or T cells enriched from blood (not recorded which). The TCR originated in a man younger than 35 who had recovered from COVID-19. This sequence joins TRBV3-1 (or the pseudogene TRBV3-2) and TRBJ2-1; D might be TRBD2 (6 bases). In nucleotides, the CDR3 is TGTGCCAGCAGCCAAGAGGTGGAGGGACAGTTCTTC. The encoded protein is CASSQEVEGQFF.